A single sample gave rise to the 6 T cell receptor beta chains below, sequenced in a study of T cells in Graves' hyperthyroidism and ophthalmopathy. Amplification of TCR beta CDR3 regions used RNA as the template. The HTBI primer set drove a first-round RT-PCR of the TCR CDR3. MiXCR, applied by TCRdb to the multiplex PCR reads, yields one record per CDR3 protein. Of a few hundred thousand distinct CDR3 sequences listed, roughly 50% are singletons. The sequenced sample consisted of peripheral blood or thyroid tissue (not recorded which). The receptors derive from a young woman with Graves' hyperthyroidism.

The rearrangement joins TRBV29-1 to TRBJ1-1; TRBD1 agrees at 9 bases. CDR1 and CDR2 (germline): SQVTM, ANQGSEA. Unmatched junction bases numbered 7, after V lost 4 bases and J lost 7 bases. The CDR3 loop spans 13 amino acids. CDR3 in DNA: TGCAGCGTTGTGAAACAGGGGGCCGGTGAAGCTTTCTTT. This gives the protein CSVVKQGAGEAFF. The whole variable domain, remainder taken from reference TRBV29-1 and TRBJ1-1, is SAVISQKPSRDICQRGTSLTIQCQVDSQVTMMFWYRQQPGQSLTLIATANQGSEATYESGFVIDKFPISRPNLTFSTLTVSNMSPEDSSIYLCSVVKQGAGEAFFGQGTRLTVV.

A single count supports this clonotype. The rearrangement links TRBV20-1 to TRBJ1-1; TRBD1 matches 12 bases. V lost 5 bases to trimming and J lost 6 bases; unmatched junction nucleotides: 13. CDR1 and CDR2 (germline): DFQATT, SNEGSKA (reference sequence). This CDR3 has 16 amino acids. CDR3 residues: CSAVSGTGGFFAEAFF. CDR3 DNA: TGCAGTGCTGTATCCGGGACAGGGGGCTTCTTCGCTGAAGCTTTCTTT.

This clonotype occurred many times. The CDR3 loop reads CASSLGRSAEQYF. The CDR3 nucleotides read TGCGCCAGCAGCCTTGGACGCTCAGCCGAGCAGTACTTC. The rearrangement joins TRBV4-1 to TRBJ2-7; no firm D call. The CDR3 runs 13 residues. V shed 4 bases and J shed 6 bases, with 13 bases lying between them. In germline, CDR1 is MGHRA, CDR2 YSYEKL.

This clonotype was detected ten times or more. The rearrangement uses TRBV15 and TRBJ1-4, with D hard to call. The length of the CDR3 is 16 residues. Germline V gene lookup returns CDR1 LNHNV and CDR2 YYDKDF (reference sequence). V was trimmed by 3 bases and J by 3 bases, leaving 14 bases between them. CDR3 DNA: TGTGCCACCAGCAGTCCCGATCGCCCAGCTAATGAAAAACTGTTTTTT. It specifies CATSSPDRPANEKLFF.

V gene TRBV6-5 combines with J gene TRBJ2-7; tentatively, D is TRBD1 or TRBD2 (6 bases each). The CDR3 extends over 15 amino acids. Germline V gene sequence: CDR1 MNHEY, CDR2 SVGAGI. V lost 6 bases and J lost 0, with 15 bases in between. The CDR3 sequence is CASRDIGGSSYEQYF. The CDR3 DNA is TGTGCCAGCAGAGACATAGGGGGGTCCTCCTACGAGCAGTACTTC.

This clonotype is a singleton in its sample. One end of the junction does not line up with germline, which may come from a read error. The V gene is TRBV2, the J gene TRBJ2-2; D might be TRBD1 or TRBD2, each matching 5 bases. The CDR3 has 16 residues. Per the germline V gene, CDR1 is SNHLY and CDR2 is FYNNEI. CDR3 residues: CASQRAWQGKGNEQFF. Written as DNA, the CDR3 is TGTGCCAGCCAGAGGGCCTGGCAGGGAAAGGGCAATGAGCAGTTCTTT.